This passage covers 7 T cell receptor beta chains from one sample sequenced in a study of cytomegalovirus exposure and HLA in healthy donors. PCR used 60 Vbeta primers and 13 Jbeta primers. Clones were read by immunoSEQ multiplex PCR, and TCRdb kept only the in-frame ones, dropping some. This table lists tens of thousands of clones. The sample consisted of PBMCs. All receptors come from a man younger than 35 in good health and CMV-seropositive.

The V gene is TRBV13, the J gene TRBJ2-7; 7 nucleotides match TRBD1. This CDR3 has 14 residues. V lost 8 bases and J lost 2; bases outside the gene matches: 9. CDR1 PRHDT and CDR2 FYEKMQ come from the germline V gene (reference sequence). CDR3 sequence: CASAQGTSTYEQYF. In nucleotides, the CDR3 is TGTGCCAGCGCACAGGGGACAAGTACCTACGAGCAGTACTTC. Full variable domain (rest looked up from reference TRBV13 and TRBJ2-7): AAGVIQSPRHLIKEKRETATLKCYPIPRHDTVYWYQQGPGQDPQFLISFYEKMQSDKGSIPDRFSAQQFSDYHSELNMSSLELGDSALYFCASAQGTSTYEQYFGPGTRLTVT.

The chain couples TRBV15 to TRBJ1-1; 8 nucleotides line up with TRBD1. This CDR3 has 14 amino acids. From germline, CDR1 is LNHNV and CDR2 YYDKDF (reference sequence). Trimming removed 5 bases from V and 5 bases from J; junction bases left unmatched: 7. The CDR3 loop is CATSWARGRTEAFF. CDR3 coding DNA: TGTGCCACCAGCTGGGCCAGGGGGCGGACTGAAGCTTTCTTT.

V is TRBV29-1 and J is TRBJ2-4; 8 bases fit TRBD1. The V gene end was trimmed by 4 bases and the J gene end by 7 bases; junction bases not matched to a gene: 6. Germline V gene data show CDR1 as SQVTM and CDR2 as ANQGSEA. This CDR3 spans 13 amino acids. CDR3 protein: CSVVRDRGNIQYF. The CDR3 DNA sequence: TGCAGCGTTGTACGAGACAGGGGTAACATTCAGTACTTC. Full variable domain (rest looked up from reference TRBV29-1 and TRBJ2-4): SAVISQKPSRDICQRGTSLTIQCQVDSQVTMMFWYRQQPGQSLTLIATANQGSEATYESGFVIDKFPISRPNLTFSTLTVSNMSPEDSSIYLCSVVRDRGNIQYFGAGTRLSVL.

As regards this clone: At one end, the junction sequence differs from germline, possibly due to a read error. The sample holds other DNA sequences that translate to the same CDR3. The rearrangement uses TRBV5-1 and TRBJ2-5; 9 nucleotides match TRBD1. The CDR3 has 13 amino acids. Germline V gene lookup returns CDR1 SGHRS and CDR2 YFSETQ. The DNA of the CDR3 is TGCGCCAGCAGCCGGGACAGGGCGCAGACTCAGTACTTC. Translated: CASSRDRAQTQYF.

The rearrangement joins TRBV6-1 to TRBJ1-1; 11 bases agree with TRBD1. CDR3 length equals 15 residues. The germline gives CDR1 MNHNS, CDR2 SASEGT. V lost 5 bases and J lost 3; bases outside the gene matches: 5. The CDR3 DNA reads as TGTGCCAGCAGTCGGACAGGGGGCAGAGACACTGAAGCTTTCTTT. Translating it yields CASSRTGGRDTEAFF.

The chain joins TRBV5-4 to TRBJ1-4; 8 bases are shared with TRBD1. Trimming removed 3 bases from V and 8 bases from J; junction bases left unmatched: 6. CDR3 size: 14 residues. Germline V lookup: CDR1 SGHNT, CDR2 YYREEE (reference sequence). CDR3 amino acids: CASSSGTGEEKLFF. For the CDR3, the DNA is TGTGCCAGCAGCTCCGGGACAGGTGAAGAAAAACTGTTTTTT.

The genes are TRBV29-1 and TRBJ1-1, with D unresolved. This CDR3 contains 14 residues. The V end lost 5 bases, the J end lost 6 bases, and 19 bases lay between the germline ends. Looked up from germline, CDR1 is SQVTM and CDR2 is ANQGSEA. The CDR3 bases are TGCAGCGTTACCATCGTGGTCTCCCGAGCTGAAGCTTTCTTT. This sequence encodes CSVTIVVSRAEAFF.